The 15 T cell receptor beta chains reported below all come from one sample, sequenced in a study of blood T cell repertoires in COVID-19. The data were produced by immunoSEQ multiplex PCR, yet TCRdb's version contains in-frame clones alone and is incomplete. The sample records approximately 280,000 clones, around 85% being singletons. Sequencing was done on a sample of PBMCs or T cells enriched from blood (not recorded which). The receptor set was obtained from a woman aged 50 to 60 who had recovered from COVID-19.

V and J are TRBV24-1 and TRBJ2-2; 7 nucleotides match TRBD1. J lost 4 bases, V lost 3 bases, and 7 bases had no gene match. This CDR3 comprises 16 residues. Germline CDR1 reads KGHDR; CDR2 reads SFDVKD. Here the CDR3 DNA reads TGTGCCACCAGTGATCCCGAGACAGGGCTCACCGGGGAGCTGTTTTTT. The encoded protein is CATSDPETGLTGELFF.

The chain uses TRBV4-3 and TRBJ1-6; maybe TRBD1 (6 bases). The CDR3 extends over 16 amino acids. V was cut by 4 bases and J by 8 bases, with 18 bases left in between. CDR1 and CDR2 from the germline V gene are LGHNA and YSLEER. The CDR3 nucleotides are TGCGCCAGCAGCCCAGAAATGGCAGGGGTTTATTCACCCCTCCACTTT. The encoded protein is CASSPEMAGVYSPLHF.

J is TRBJ2-5 and V is TRBV4-3, with D perhaps matching TRBD2 (6 bases). Between the trimmed V and J ends, which lost 1 base and 4 bases, there was a span of 10 bases. Per germline, CDR1 LGHNA and CDR2 YSLEER. This CDR3 region has 14 residues. The CDR3 protein is CASSQGFSGETQYF. DNA for the CDR3: TGCGCCAGCAGCCAAGGTTTTAGCGGAGAGACCCAGTACTTC.

The chain employs TRBV5-1 and TRBJ2-1; D is uncertain. Trimming took 4 bases from V and 0 from J, leaving 17 bases between them. Germline-derived CDR1 and CDR2 are SGHRS and YFSETQ. The CDR3 loop spans 17 amino acids. CDR3 residues: CASSPTVGRGSYNEQFF. The CDR3 DNA reads TGCGCCAGCAGCCCTACTGTCGGCCGAGGCTCCTACAATGAGCAGTTCTTC. Together with reference TRBV5-1 and TRBJ2-1, the CDR3 gives the full variable domain: KAGVTQTPRYLIKTRGQQVTLSCSPISGHRSVSWYQQTPGQGLQFLFEYFSETQRNKGNFPGRFSGRQFSNSRSEMNVSTLELGDSALYLCASSPTVGRGSYNEQFFGPGTRLTVL.

The chain joins TRBV7-2 to TRBJ2-5, with D tentatively TRBD1 (6 bases). Germline lookup yields CDR1 SGHTA and CDR2 FQGNSA. The CDR3 loop spans 14 amino acids. V shed 5 bases and J shed 6 bases, with 16 bases lying between them. The CDR3: CASSPVRGTKTQYF. CDR3 sequence (DNA): TGTGCCAGCAGCCCGGTCAGGGGTACGAAGACCCAGTACTTC.

This chain links TRBV4-1 with TRBJ2-3, with 7 bases aligning to TRBD2. The germline CDR1 and CDR2 sequences are MGHRA and YSYEKL. The CDR3 totals 13 residues. J was trimmed by 2 bases and V by 9 bases; bases with no gene match: 5. This CDR3 reads CASGLDYTDTQYF. The CDR3 nucleotides read TGCGCCAGTGGACTAGATTACACAGATACGCAGTATTTT.

The sample holds one count of this clone. This sample also contains other DNA sequences that code for the same CDR3. The J gene is TRBJ1-6, the V gene TRBV5-1; D unclear. Trimming removed 3 bases at V and 8 bases at J, with 12 bases between. This CDR3 comprises 14 residues. Germline lookup yields CDR1 SGHRS and CDR2 YFSETQ. Written as DNA, the CDR3 is TGCGCCAGCAGCTCAGGTCCCGGGGATTCACCCCTCCACTTT. Protein sequence: CASSSGPGDSPLHF.

This chain links TRBV30 with TRBJ1-2, with D unclear. This CDR3 comprises 13 residues. Trimming stripped 4 bases from V and 5 bases from J, with 14 bases between. Germline V gene sequence: CDR1 GTSNPN, CDR2 SVGIG (reference sequence). DNA of the CDR3: TGTGCCTGGACAGCCCATTGGGCTTATGGCTACACCTTC. Translated, it gives CAWTAHWAYGYTF.

This chain joins TRBV13 and TRBJ1-3; the D is unclear. V was clipped by 5 bases and J by 8 bases, with 10 bases between them. This CDR3 comprises 12 residues. In germline, CDR1 is PRHDT, CDR2 FYEKMQ (reference sequence). The CDR3 is CASSPKSDTIYF. The CDR3 DNA reads as TGTGCCAGCAGCCCAAAGTCGGACACCATATATTTT. The entire variable domain, with the rest obtained from reference TRBV13 and TRBJ1-3, is as follows: AAGVIQSPRHLIKEKRETATLKCYPIPRHDTVYWYQQGPGQDPQFLISFYEKMQSDKGSIPDRFSAQQFSDYHSELNMSSLELGDSALYFCASSPKSDTIYFGEGSWLTVV.

This chain uses TRBV7-9 with TRBJ1-5, with unresolved D. Germline V CDR1 and CDR2: SEHNR, FQNEAQ (reference sequence). The CDR3 runs 11 residues. The V end lost 5 bases, the J end lost 11 bases, and 10 bases lay between the germline ends. The CDR3 here is CASSHGRAQHF. The CDR3 DNA reads TGTGCCAGCAGCCATGGGAGGGCCCAGCATTTT.

This chain links TRBV5-4 with TRBJ1-2; 9 positions agree with TRBD1. J gave up 7 bases and V 0 bases, and 7 bases lay outside the gene matches. This CDR3 is 15 amino acids long. CDR1 SGHNT and CDR2 YYREEE come from the germline V gene (reference sequence). The CDR3 sequence is CASSLEGQGISGYTF. As DNA, the CDR3 is TGTGCCAGCAGCTTGGAAGGACAGGGGATAAGTGGCTACACCTTC.

The chain uses TRBV7-9 and TRBJ1-1; D unclear. The V end was cut by 0 bases, the J end by 4 bases, with 6 bases between. This CDR3 contains 13 residues. Germline V gives CDR1 SEHNR, CDR2 FQNEAQ (reference sequence). CDR3 in DNA: TGTGCCAGCAGCTTAGCCACCAGCACTGAAGCTTTCTTT. Translated: CASSLATSTEAFF.

The chain recombines TRBV7-8 with TRBJ2-7; TRBD1 aligns across 7 bases. The CDR3 spans 14 residues. V lost 6 bases to trimming and J lost 6 bases; unmatched junction nucleotides: 11. CDR1 and CDR2 (germline): SGHVS, FQNEAQ. CDR3 sequence reads: CASRSDRDPLEQYF. For the CDR3, the DNA is TGTGCCAGCAGATCCGACAGGGACCCCCTCGAGCAGTACTTC.

This chain uses TRBV20-1 with TRBJ1-5; D is undetermined. The CDR3 length is 14 residues. CDR1 and CDR2 (germline): DFQATT, SNEGSKA (reference sequence). Deletions cut 3 bases from V and 10 bases from J, with 19 bases between. The CDR3 here is CSASYKVAISPQHF. The CDR3 DNA sequence: TGCAGTGCTAGTTACAAGGTAGCAATCAGCCCCCAGCATTTT.

V usage is TRBV5-1 and J usage is TRBJ2-5; D might be TRBD1 (5 bases). The CDR3 loop spans 14 amino acids. Germline assignment: CDR1 SGHRS and CDR2 YFSETQ. V lost 1 base and J 0 bases, leaving 7 bases between the germline ends. CDR3 DNA: TGCGCCAGCAGCTTGATGGACAACCAAGAGACCCAGTACTTC. This encodes CASSLMDNQETQYF. The variable domain in full, with the rest retrieved from reference TRBV5-1 and TRBJ2-5, is KAGVTQTPRYLIKTRGQQVTLSCSPISGHRSVSWYQQTPGQGLQFLFEYFSETQRNKGNFPGRFSGRQFSNSRSEMNVSTLELGDSALYLCASSLMDNQETQYFGPGTRLLVL.